This T cell receptor beta chain originates from a study of blood T cell repertoires in COVID-19. Study in general: Acute-phase and convalescent COVID-19 samples originated in the United States, Italy and Spain. Sources were T cells, B-cell-depleted T cells, or PBMCs; the material itself was cDNA or gDNA.

In the original processing: Estimated nucleated cell counts came from reference gene primer amplification. TCRdb's copy holds only in-frame clones and misses some; the assay was immunoSEQ multiplex PCR. V and J calls and clone size come straight from that table; D and trimming were deduced from the DNA. The data show 150,000 or so clones, roughly 86% seen once. The length of the CDR3 is 14 residues. The V gene lost 5 bases and the J gene lost 1 base, with 11 bases spanning the gap. The germline V gene encodes CDR1 SSHAT and CDR2 FNYEAQ (reference sequence). The sequenced sample was peripheral blood. The rearrangement links TRBV7-7 to TRBJ2-5, with a weak D call TRBD1 (5 bases). The receptor's source is a human donor with acute or convalescent COVID-19. The donor label of this sample is uncertain. The DNA of the CDR3 is TGTGCCAGCAGCCCCGGACACACCCAAGAGACCCAGTACTTC. Amino acids: CASSPGHTQETQYF.